This TCR beta chain was sequenced for a study of identical twins. General study results and limits: There is a chance that invariant MAIT and iNKT cells partially muddied zero-insertion analyses. Within cord blood, abundant beta clonotypes carried fewer insertions, but memory repertoires showed no such trend.

One entry per CDR3 protein results from TCRdb running MiXCR on the 5' RACE reads. The table records hundreds of thousands of distinct CDR3 sequences, approximately 24% of them present only once. This clonotype was counted many times. Antigen: not known. Per germline, CDR1 DFQATT and CDR2 SNEGSKA (reference sequence). V gave up 1 base and J gave up 0 bases, with 3 bases separating them. This CDR3 contains 12 residues. In addition, the sample was reused for a study of T cells expressing NK-cell markers. From that second work: Obtained from sorted CD3+CD56+NKG2C+, CD3+CD56+NKG2C- and CD3+CD56-NKG2C+ T cells were the TCR beta repertoires. An anti-gamma-delta TCR antibody restricted sorting to alpha-beta TCR T cells in several experiments.

The receptor was isolated from a woman younger than 35 in good health. The sample taken for sequencing was CD4+ T cells sorted from blood. This chain joins TRBV20-1 and TRBJ1-1; unclear D gene. The CDR3 DNA reads as TGCAGTGCTAGAGTGTTGAACACTGAAGCTTTCTTT. Encoded protein: CSARVLNTEAFF.